This T cell receptor (beta chain) was sequenced during a study of blood T cell repertoires in COVID-19. Background on the study: Sites in the United States, Italy and Spain provided acute and convalescent COVID-19 samples. Nucleic acid was either cDNA or gDNA, and it came from T cells, B-cell-depleted T cells, or PBMCs.

CDR3 size: 19 residues. Germline CDR1 MNHNS, CDR2 SASEGT. Trimming removed 4 bases from V and 0 bases from J, with 19 bases in between. Per the study methods: Reference gene primers were amplified, and this amplification served to estimate nucleated cell counts. Assay used: immunoSEQ multiplex PCR; TCRdb lists only in-frame clones, some missing. V, J and clone size reflect that table, while D and trimming were determined from the DNA. This sample has 80,000 or so clones; roughly 87% occur once, and the top ten carry approximately 12%. The TCR was taken from a man older than 75 with acute or convalescent COVID-19. The sequencing input was peripheral blood. This chain links TRBV6-1 with TRBJ2-6, with D possibly matching TRBD2 (7 bases). CDR3 amino acids: CASSAALGGGPSGANVLTF. As DNA, the CDR3 is TGTGCCAGCAGTGCGGCGTTAGGGGGGGGGCCCTCTGGGGCCAACGTCCTGACTTTC.